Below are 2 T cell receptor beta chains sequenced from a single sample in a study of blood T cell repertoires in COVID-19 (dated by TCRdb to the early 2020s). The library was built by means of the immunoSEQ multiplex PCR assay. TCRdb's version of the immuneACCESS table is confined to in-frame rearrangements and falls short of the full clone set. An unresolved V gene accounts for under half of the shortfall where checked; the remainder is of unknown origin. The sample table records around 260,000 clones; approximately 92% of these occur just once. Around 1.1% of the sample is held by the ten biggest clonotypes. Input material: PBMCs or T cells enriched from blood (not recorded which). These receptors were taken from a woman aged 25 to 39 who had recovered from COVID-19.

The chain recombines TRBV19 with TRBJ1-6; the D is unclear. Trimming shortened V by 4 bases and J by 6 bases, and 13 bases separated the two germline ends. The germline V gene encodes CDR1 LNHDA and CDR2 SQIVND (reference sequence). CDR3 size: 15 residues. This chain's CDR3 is CASSTARHANSPLHF. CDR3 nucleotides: TGTGCCAGTAGTACGGCGAGACATGCTAATTCACCCCTCCACTTT.

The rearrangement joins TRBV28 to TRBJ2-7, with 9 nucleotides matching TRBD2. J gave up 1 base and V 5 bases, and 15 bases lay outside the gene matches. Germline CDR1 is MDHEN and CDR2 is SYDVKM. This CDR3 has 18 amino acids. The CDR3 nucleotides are TGTGCCAGCAGTCGCGGGACACAGTTTCTAGCGGGATCCTACGAGCAGTACTTC. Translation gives CASSRGTQFLAGSYEQYF.